This T cell receptor beta chain is drawn from a study of PD-L1 blockade in urothelial cancer. Study details: There were a median of around 140,000 T cells in blood samples.

Sample time point: peripheral blood 6 weeks after treatment start. Repertoires were generated with immunoSEQ multiplex PCR, while TCRdb's copy carries only in-frame clones and drops some. The table has about 120,000 clones, approximately 85% seen once. Trimming pared 2 bases from V and 3 bases from J, leaving 12 bases between. This CDR3 region has 14 residues. Germline V lookup: CDR1 SGHRS, CDR2 YFSETQ. The chain has TRBV5-1 and TRBJ2-7, with unresolved D. Specimen: PBMCs, collected around atezolizumab (anti-PD-L1) treatment. The sequence came from a man between 45 and 60 years old with urothelial cancer. In DNA form, the CDR3 reads TGCGCCAGCAGCTTCTCAGGTTCCAGCTACGAGCAGTACTTC. This codes for CASSFSGSSYEQYF.